The 19 T cell receptor beta chains given below trace back to one sample, sequenced in a study of T-cell memory formation after mild COVID-19. TCRdb re-derived calls from the 5' RACE reads in MiXCR, one entry per CDR3 protein. Among 95,000 to 120,000 distinct CDR3 sequences listed, over 20% were seen once. Sequencing was carried out using PBMCs or a T cell subset sorted from them (not recorded which). The receptors were sampled from a man younger than 35 who had mild COVID-19 (a few samples of this study predate the infection). Cell type and time point are not known.

This sequence joins TRBV7-6 and TRBJ1-1; D not resolved. V was cut by 1 base and J by 5 bases, with 17 bases left in between. Germline assignment: CDR1 SGHVS and CDR2 FNYEAQ. The CDR3 runs 16 residues. CDR3 nucleotide sequence: TGTGCCAGCAGCTTAGATGTGGGTTCATTGTGGACTGAAGCTTTCTTT. Amino acid sequence: CASSLDVGSLWTEAFF. Looking up the rest from reference TRBV7-6 and TRBJ1-1 gives the full variable domain: GAGVSQSPRYKVTKRGQDVALRCDPISGHVSLYWYRQALGQGPEFLTYFNYEAQQDKSGLPNDRFSAERPEGSISTLTIQRTEQRDSAMYRCASSLDVGSLWTEAFFGQGTRLTVV.

This rearrangement joins TRBV7-2 to TRBJ2-3; 13 nucleotides agree with TRBD2. There are 15 residues in the CDR3. CDR1 SGHTA and CDR2 FQGNSA come from the germline V gene. With 0 bases clipped from V and 9 bases from J, the junction kept 3 bases outside the gene matches. This chain's CDR3 is CASSLAGLAGRTQYF. Here the CDR3 DNA reads TGTGCCAGCAGCTTAGCGGGACTAGCGGGGCGGACGCAGTATTTT.

CDR3 DNA: TGCGCCAGCAGCTTGACGGGATCCTACGAGCAGTACTTC. This encodes CASSLTGSYEQYF. The V gene is TRBV5-1, the J gene TRBJ2-7, with a weak D call TRBD2 (5 bases). V lost 1 base, J lost 1 base, and 6 bases lay in between. CDR1 is SGHRS and CDR2 is YFSETQ in the germline V gene. This CDR3 has 13 residues.

The V and J genes are TRBV12-5 and TRBJ2-3; the D gene could be TRBD1 or TRBD2 (7 bases each). Germline V gene sequence: CDR1 LGHNT, CDR2 FRNRAP. V lost 2 bases and J 2 bases, leaving 14 bases between the germline ends. The CDR3 runs to 16 residues. The CDR3 loop reads CASGLRGEGATDTQYF. CDR3 sequence (DNA): TGTGCTAGTGGTTTGCGAGGGGAGGGGGCCACAGATACGCAGTATTTT.

In this sample, this clonotype turned up a few times. The chain combines TRBV7-8 with TRBJ2-7, with D unclear. The CDR3 is made up of 12 amino acids. Trimming left V 1 base short and J 5 bases short, with 6 bases between. The V gene's germline CDR1 is SGHVS and CDR2 FQNEAQ. The DNA of the CDR3 is TGTGCCAGCAGCTTAGGAACGAACGAGCAGTACTTC. Amino acid sequence: CASSLGTNEQYF.

This clonotype has only a few counts. The chain has TRBV6-4 and TRBJ2-3, with 10 bases lining up with TRBD2. The junction had 1 base not matched to a gene; V was cut back by 3 bases and J by 4 bases. Germline values: CDR1 MRHNA, CDR2 SNTAGT. This CDR3 comprises 14 residues. This CDR3 is CASSESGGADTQYF. The CDR3 coding sequence is TGTGCCAGCAGTGAAAGCGGGGGGGCAGATACGCAGTATTTT.

V and J are TRBV21-1 and TRBJ2-3. TRBV21-1 is marked as a pseudogene. CDR3 length: 13 residues. The CDR3, as DNA: TGTGCCAGCAGCAAAGCGTTCCGGGATACGCAGTATTTT. Protein sequence: CASSKAFRDTQYF.

The rearrangement links TRBV4-1 to TRBJ1-5; no definite D call. The CDR3 spans 15 residues. V lost 0 bases to trimming and J lost 1 base, with 7 bases between them. Looked up from germline, CDR1 is MGHRA and CDR2 is YSYEKL. CDR3 sequence (DNA): TGCGCCAGCAGCCAAGATGGTTTGAGCAATCAGCCCCAGCATTTT. This codes for CASSQDGLSNQPQHF.

This clonotype was detected a few times. The chain has TRBV3-1 and TRBJ1-4; no firm D call. The germline gives CDR1 LGHDT, CDR2 YNNKEL (reference sequence). The CDR3 is 15 amino acids. V was pared by 4 bases and J by 5 bases, with 14 bases between. The CDR3 sequence is CASSLGLGYNEKLFF. As DNA, the CDR3 is TGTGCCAGCAGCCTCGGCTTAGGGTACAATGAAAAACTGTTTTTT.

The chain links TRBV7-8 to TRBJ1-1; 8 nucleotides align to TRBD1. The CDR3 is made up of 15 amino acids. Germline lookup yields CDR1 SGHVS and CDR2 FQNEAQ. The V and J ends lost 5 bases and 4 bases, in that order; junction bases with no gene match: 9. The CDR3 sequence is CASSLDRAFGTEAFF. The CDR3 nucleotides are TGTGCCAGCAGCCTGGACAGGGCGTTCGGCACTGAAGCTTTCTTT.

Only a few counts were recorded for this clonotype. The chain is built from TRBV23-1 and TRBJ2-2; 13 nucleotides align to TRBD2. TRBV23-1 is classed as an ORF, of uncertain function. This CDR3 is built from 17 residues. V shed 6 bases and J 0 bases; nucleotides not matched to a gene: 4. CDR3 protein: CASSLLAGGPNTGELFF. The DNA for the CDR3 is TGCGCCAGCAGCTTACTAGCGGGGGGGCCGAACACCGGGGAGCTGTTTTTT.

This clonotype was detected only a few times. The chain carries TRBV10-3 and TRBJ2-5, with TRBD2 as a possible D gene (6 bases). The CDR3 contains 14 residues. Trimming shortened V by 3 bases and J by 1 base, and 9 bases separated the two germline ends. The germline V gene encodes CDR1 ENHRY and CDR2 SYGVKD. The CDR3 bases are TGTGCCATCAGTGACCGGGACTCCCAAGAGACCCAGTACTTC. It codes for CAISDRDSQETQYF.

This clonotype showed up just a few times. The chain employs TRBV7-9 and TRBJ2-7; no reliable D call. CDR3 size: 13 residues. The V end was cut by 4 bases, the J end by 5 bases, with 12 bases between. Germline CDR1 reads SEHNR; CDR2 reads FQNEAQ (reference sequence). The CDR3 region is CASSSQPENEQYF. The CDR3 DNA follows: TGTGCCAGCAGCTCCCAACCCGAGAACGAGCAGTACTTC. The whole variable domain, filled in from reference TRBV7-9 and TRBJ2-7, reads DTGVSQNPRHKITKRGQNVTFRCDPISEHNRLYWYRQTLGQGPEFLTYFQNEAQLEKSRLLSDRFSAERPKGSFSTLEIQRTEQGDSAMYLCASSSQPENEQYFGPGTRLTVT.

The chain recombines TRBV6-2 or TRBV6-3 with TRBJ1-1; D remains unclear. V dropped 5 bases and J dropped 3 bases, with 10 bases sitting between them. Germline CDR1 reads MNHEY; CDR2 reads SVGEGT. CDR3 length: 13 amino acids. CDR3 nucleotides: TGTGCCAGCAGTGTAAGGTTCTACACTGAAGCTTTCTTT. It encodes CASSVRFYTEAFF.

This clonotype was recorded many times. This chain joins TRBV27 and TRBJ1-2, with D maybe TRBD1 (5 bases). The CDR3 totals 15 residues. V gave up 2 bases and J gave up 8 bases, with 18 bases separating them. Germline V gene lookup returns CDR1 MNHEY and CDR2 SMNVEV (reference sequence). CDR3 bases: TGTGCCAGCAGTTTACAAGCGCGGGGCCCGGAGGGCTACACCTTC. It is translated as CASSLQARGPEGYTF.

The CDR3 DNA follows: TGTGCCAGCAGCGTCCCCCCGGGACTAGCAATAGACATTCAGTACTTC. This translates into CASSVPPGLAIDIQYF. The chain combines TRBV7-2 with TRBJ2-4; 9 nucleotides agree with TRBD2. After removal of 5 bases from V and 8 bases from J, the junction contained 13 bases not matched to a gene. The CDR3 is 16 residues long. Germline V gives CDR1 SGHTA, CDR2 FQGNSA.

This clonotype appeared a few times. V is TRBV29-1 and J is TRBJ2-2, with D possibly being TRBD1 (6 bases). Germline V gene sequence: CDR1 SQVTM, CDR2 ANQGSEA. Trimming left V 7 bases short and J 4 bases short, with 13 bases between. The CDR3 contains 13 residues. As DNA, the CDR3 is TGCAGCGCACGACAGGCCGGCACCGGGGAGCTGTTTTTT. Protein sequence: CSARQAGTGELFF.

This sequence joins TRBV4-1 and TRBJ2-6, with TRBD1 matching over 11 bases. CDR3 length: 18 amino acids. The junction had 9 bases not matched to a gene; V was cut back by 4 bases and J by 4 bases. Germline V gene lookup returns CDR1 MGHRA and CDR2 YSYEKL. CDR3 in amino acids: CASSPPGTGGLGANVLTF. CDR3 nucleotide sequence: TGCGCCAGCAGCCCCCCCGGGACAGGGGGTTTAGGGGCCAACGTCCTGACTTTC.

The chain carries TRBV7-9 and TRBJ2-2; D gene ambiguous. Trimming took 5 bases from V and 0 from J, leaving 13 bases between them. In germline, CDR1 is SEHNR, CDR2 FQNEAQ (reference sequence). The CDR3 contains 16 residues. For the CDR3, the DNA is TGTGCCAGCAGCCCAAAAAGGATTGCGAACACCGGGGAGCTGTTTTTT. Its translation: CASSPKRIANTGELFF.